This T cell receptor beta chain appears in the sequencing data of a study of T cells in Graves' hyperthyroidism and ophthalmopathy. RNA transcripts yielded amplified TCR beta CDR3 regions. During a first-round RT-PCR of the TCR CDR3, the HTBI primer set was used. TCRdb reprocessed the multiplex PCR reads with MiXCR, giving one entry per CDR3 protein. The sample has over 700,000 distinct CDR3 sequences; 38% are singletons. This clonotype was seen only a few times. Its specificity is not known. Study-wide points: Within blood appeared most thyroid clonotypes that had expanded above 0.001. The model predicted ophthalmopathy a median approximately six months before onset.

PBMCs were obtained from 9.5 to 10 ml fresh peripheral blood. Sequencing used blood. This clonotype originated in a man between 18 and 35 years old with Graves' hyperthyroidism.

The DNA of the CDR3 is TGCAGTGCCCAGACCGGGGGTGGGAGAACTGAAGCTTTCTTT. Its translation: CSAQTGGGRTEAFF. The chain employs TRBV20-1 and TRBJ1-1; weak D call: TRBD1 (5 bases). CDR3 size: 14 residues. CDR1 and CDR2 (germline): DFQATT, SNEGSKA (reference sequence). The V end was cut by 6 bases, the J end by 5 bases, with 19 bases between.